These T cell receptor beta chains were read from a single sample in a study of blood T cell repertoires in COVID-19. Sequencing was performed with immunoSEQ multiplex PCR; in TCRdb, only in-frame clones are kept and a portion is missing. The sample lists 150,000 to 200,000 clones, 70% to 90% occurring once. The specimen sequenced was peripheral blood. The origin of the receptors is a woman in her forties or fifties with COVID-19, enrolled during active disease. Each CDR3 is given with its conserved first and last residue. The D gene is left open where the match is weak. Only part of the rows carry a size: once, few, many, or a class if the clone is expanded.

v_gene: TRBV15
j_gene: TRBJ1-5
abundance: .
d_gene: TRBD1
CDR3nt: TGTGCCACCAGCAGAGGACAGGGGCTCTATCAGCCCCAGCATTTT
CDR3aa: CATSRGQGLYQPQHF

v_gene: TRBV6-2/TRBV6-3
j_gene: TRBJ1-2
abundance: .
d_gene: TRBD1
CDR3nt: TGTGCCAGCAGCTTGGAGGAGACAGGGCTCTATGGCTACACCTTC
CDR3aa: CASSLEETGLYGYTF

v_gene: TRBV5-1
j_gene: TRBJ2-7
abundance: .
d_gene: TRBD2
CDR3nt: TGCGCCAGCAGCGTTAGCGGGGGGGCCTACGAGCAGTACTTC
CDR3aa: CASSVSGGAYEQYF

v_gene: TRBV27
j_gene: TRBJ1-2
abundance: .
d_gene: .
CDR3nt: TGTGCCAGCAGTTTATTTAGACCTACGGGGTTCGGGGACTATGGCTACACCTTC
CDR3aa: CASSLFRPTGFGDYGYTF

v_gene: TRBV2
j_gene: TRBJ2-1
abundance: .
d_gene: .
CDR3nt: TGTGCCAGCAGTACACAGGTTGGGGAGCAGTTCTTC
CDR3aa: CASSTQVGEQFF

v_gene: TRBV4-1
j_gene: TRBJ1-2
abundance: .
d_gene: TRBD1
CDR3nt: TGCGCCAGCAGCGTCCGGGACAGCGACTCAACAGGCTACACCTTC
CDR3aa: CASSVRDSDSTGYTF

v_gene: TRBV19
j_gene: TRBJ1-3
abundance: .
d_gene: .
CDR3nt: TGTGCCAGTAGTAGATACAGGGACACTGGAAACACCATATATTTT
CDR3aa: CASSRYRDTGNTIYF

v_gene: TRBV30
j_gene: TRBJ1-5
abundance: .
d_gene: TRBD1
CDR3nt: TGTGCCTGGAGTAAGGGACAGGGGGCATTTCAGCCCCAGCATTTT
CDR3aa: CAWSKGQGAFQPQHF

v_gene: TRBV4-1
j_gene: TRBJ2-7
abundance: .
d_gene: TRBD1
CDR3nt: TGCGCCAGCAGCCCCATACCTGACAGGGCATCCTACGAGCAGTACTTC
CDR3aa: CASSPIPDRASYEQYF

v_gene: TRBV27
j_gene: TRBJ1-4
abundance: once
d_gene: .
CDR3nt: TGTGCCAGCAGCACAGGGTTGGTAAATGAAAAACTGTTTTTT
CDR3aa: CASSTGLVNEKLFF

v_gene: TRBV3-1/TRBV3-2
j_gene: TRBJ1-5
abundance: .
d_gene: .
CDR3nt: TGTGCCAGCAGCCAAGAAGGGAGTTCTCAGCCCCAGCATTTT
CDR3aa: CASSQEGSSQPQHF

v_gene: TRBV19
j_gene: TRBJ1-5
abundance: .
d_gene: TRBD1
CDR3nt: TGTGCCAGTAGTATAGGGGGACAGCCCCAGCGTTTT
CDR3aa: CASSIGGQPQRF

v_gene: TRBV3-1/TRBV3-2
j_gene: TRBJ2-1
abundance: .
d_gene: TRBD2
CDR3nt: TGTGCCAGCAGCCAATGCGGCGGGGGGGCGTGGAATGAGCAGTTCTTC
CDR3aa: CASSQCGGGAWNEQFF

v_gene: TRBV14
j_gene: TRBJ2-1
abundance: .
d_gene: .
CDR3nt: TGTGCCAGCAGCCAAGGAGCTTTGAGGGGGTACCACAATGAGCAGTTCTTC
CDR3aa: CASSQGALRGYHNEQFF

v_gene: TRBV29-1
j_gene: TRBJ2-3
abundance: .
d_gene: TRBD2
CDR3nt: TGCAGCGTCGCCGGGACTAGCGCAGATACGCAGTATTTT
CDR3aa: CSVAGTSADTQYF

v_gene: TRBV9
j_gene: TRBJ2-5
abundance: .
d_gene: TRBD1
CDR3nt: TGTGCCAGCAGCAGGGGACAGAACCAAGAGACCCAGTACTTC
CDR3aa: CASSRGQNQETQYF

v_gene: TRBV5-4
j_gene: TRBJ1-2
abundance: .
d_gene: .
CDR3nt: TGTGCCAGCAGCTTGGAAGCAGGACAGATCTATGGCTACACCTTC
CDR3aa: CASSLEAGQIYGYTF

v_gene: TRBV2
j_gene: TRBJ2-1
abundance: .
d_gene: .
CDR3nt: TGTGCCAGCAGTGTCGGGAACTACAATGAGCAGTTCTTC
CDR3aa: CASSVGNYNEQFF

v_gene: TRBV11-2
j_gene: TRBJ1-6
abundance: .
d_gene: .
CDR3nt: TGTGCCAGCAGCTTAGATGGGACACCCCTCTCCTATAATTCACCCCTCCACTTT
CDR3aa: CASSLDGTPLSYNSPLHF

v_gene: TRBV4-2
j_gene: TRBJ1-3
abundance: .
d_gene: TRBD1
CDR3nt: TGTGCCAGCAGCCAAGGAGACAGGGCTGGAAACACCATATATTTT
CDR3aa: CASSQGDRAGNTIYF

v_gene: TRBV4-1
j_gene: TRBJ2-7
abundance: once
d_gene: TRBD2
CDR3nt: TGCGCCAGCAGCCAAGATTTAGTGGGGAGCGGGACCTACGAGCAGTACTTC
CDR3aa: CASSQDLVGSGTYEQYF

v_gene: TRBV2
j_gene: TRBJ2-5
abundance: .
d_gene: TRBD2
CDR3nt: TGTGCCAGCGCCGGAGGACTAGCGGGACAAGAGACCCAGTACTTC
CDR3aa: CASAGGLAGQETQYF

v_gene: TRBV6-1
j_gene: TRBJ1-5
abundance: .
d_gene: .
CDR3nt: TGTGCCAGCAGTGTTGTTACGAGTTATAGCAATCAGCCCCAGCATTTT
CDR3aa: CASSVVTSYSNQPQHF

v_gene: TRBV6-5
j_gene: TRBJ1-2
abundance: .
d_gene: .
CDR3nt: TGTGCCAGCAGTTACTCACAGGCTGCTATTTTCTATGGCTACACCTTC
CDR3aa: CASSYSQAAIFYGYTF

v_gene: TRBV27
j_gene: TRBJ2-1
abundance: .
d_gene: TRBD2
CDR3nt: TGTGCCAGCAGTTTACTAGGCCTAGCGGGGGGGGATGAGCAGTTCTTC
CDR3aa: CASSLLGLAGGDEQFF

v_gene: TRBV9
j_gene: TRBJ1-2
abundance: .
d_gene: .
CDR3nt: TGTGCCAGCAGCGTAGGAGGCTCAAAAGAGGGTGGCTACACCTTC
CDR3aa: CASSVGGSKEGGYTF

v_gene: TRBV7-9
j_gene: TRBJ2-2
abundance: .
d_gene: .
CDR3nt: TGTGCCAGCAGCTTAGAATTGAGCACCGGGGAGCTGTTTTTT
CDR3aa: CASSLELSTGELFF